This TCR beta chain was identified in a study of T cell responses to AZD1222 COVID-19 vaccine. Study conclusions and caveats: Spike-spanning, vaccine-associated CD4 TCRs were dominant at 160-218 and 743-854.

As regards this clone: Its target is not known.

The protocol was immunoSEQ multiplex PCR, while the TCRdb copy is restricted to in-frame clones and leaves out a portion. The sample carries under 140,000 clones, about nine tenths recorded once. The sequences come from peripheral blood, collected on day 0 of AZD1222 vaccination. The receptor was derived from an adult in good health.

For the CDR3, the DNA is TGTGCCAGCAGCCACATCTCTAGTAGCGGGCAAGAGACCCAGTACTTC. Translating gives CASSHISSSGQETQYF. J is TRBJ2-5 and V is TRBV7-7; 7 bases line up with TRBD2. This CDR3 is built from 16 residues. Germline V lookup: CDR1 SSHAT, CDR2 FNYEAQ (reference sequence). V shed 5 bases, J shed 2 bases, and the junction held 11 bases outside the gene matches.